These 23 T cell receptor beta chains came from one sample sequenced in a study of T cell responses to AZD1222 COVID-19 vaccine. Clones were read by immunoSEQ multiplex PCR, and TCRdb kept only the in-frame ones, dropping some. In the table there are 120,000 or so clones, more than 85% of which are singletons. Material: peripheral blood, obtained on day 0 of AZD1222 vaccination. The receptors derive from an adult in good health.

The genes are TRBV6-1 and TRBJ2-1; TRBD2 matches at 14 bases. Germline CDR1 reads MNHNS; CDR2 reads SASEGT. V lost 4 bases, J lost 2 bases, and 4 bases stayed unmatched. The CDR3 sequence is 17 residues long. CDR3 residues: CASSVTSGGAAYNEQFF. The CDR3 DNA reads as TGTGCCAGCAGTGTGACTAGCGGGGGGGCCGCCTACAATGAGCAGTTCTTC.

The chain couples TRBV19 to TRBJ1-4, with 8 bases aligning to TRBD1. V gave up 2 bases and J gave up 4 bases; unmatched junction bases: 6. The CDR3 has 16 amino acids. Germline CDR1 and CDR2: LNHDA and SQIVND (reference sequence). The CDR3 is CASSIPYRGYNEKLFF. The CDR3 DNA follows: TGTGCCAGTAGTATACCATACAGGGGGTATAATGAAAAACTGTTTTTT. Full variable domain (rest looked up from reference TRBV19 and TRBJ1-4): DGGITQSPKYLFRKEGQNVTLSCEQNLNHDAMYWYRQDPGQGLRLIYYSQIVNDFQKGDIAEGYSVSREKKESFPLTVTSAQKNPTAFYLCASSIPYRGYNEKLFFGSGTQLSVL.

The CDR3 coding sequence is TGTGCCAGCAGCGAAGCGCAGCCATATCTCAGTACAGATACGCAGTATTTT. Its translation: CASSEAQPYLSTDTQYF. The chain combines TRBV21-1 with TRBJ2-3. TRBV21-1 is noted as a pseudogene. This CDR3 is 17 amino acids long.

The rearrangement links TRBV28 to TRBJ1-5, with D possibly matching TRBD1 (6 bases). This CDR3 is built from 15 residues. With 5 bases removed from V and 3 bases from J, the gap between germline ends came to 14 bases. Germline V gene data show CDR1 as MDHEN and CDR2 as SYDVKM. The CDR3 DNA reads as TGTGCCAGCAGTCCAAATCAGGGGATCAATCAGCCCCAGCATTTT. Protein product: CASSPNQGINQPQHF.

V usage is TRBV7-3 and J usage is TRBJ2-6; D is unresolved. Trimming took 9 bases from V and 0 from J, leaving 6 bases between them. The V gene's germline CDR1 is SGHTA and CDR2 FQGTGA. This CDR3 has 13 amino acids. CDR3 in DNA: TGTGCCAGTAGCAACTCTGGGGCCAACGTCCTGACTTTC. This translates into CASSNSGANVLTF.

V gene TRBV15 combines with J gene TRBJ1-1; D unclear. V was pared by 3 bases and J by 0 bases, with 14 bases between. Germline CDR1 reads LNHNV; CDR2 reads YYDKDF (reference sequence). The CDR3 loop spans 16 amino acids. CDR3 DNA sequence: TGTGCCACCAGCAGTCCATTACGACAAATGAACACTGAAGCTTTCTTT. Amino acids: CATSSPLRQMNTEAFF.

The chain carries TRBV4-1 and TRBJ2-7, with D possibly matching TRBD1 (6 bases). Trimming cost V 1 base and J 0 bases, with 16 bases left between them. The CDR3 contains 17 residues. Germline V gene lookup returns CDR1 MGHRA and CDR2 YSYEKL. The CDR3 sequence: CASSQGDRQAYSYEQYF. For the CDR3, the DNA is TGCGCCAGCAGCCAAGGGGATAGACAGGCCTACTCCTACGAGCAGTACTTC.

The CDR3 loop is CASSLGLAGGLAYEQYF. The DNA of the CDR3 is TGTGCCAGCAGCCTAGGACTAGCGGGAGGACTAGCCTACGAGCAGTACTTC. The gene calls are TRBV11-2 and TRBJ2-7, with 14 nucleotides matching TRBD2. The CDR3 is 17 residues long. V trimming: 5 bases; J trimming: 2 bases; junction bases outside the gene matches: 8. Germline CDR1 and CDR2: SGHAT and FQNNGV.

CDR3 nucleotides: TGTGCCAGCAGCCGAGTAGGACAGGGCTCCTACAATGAGCAGTTCTTC. Its protein product is CASSRVGQGSYNEQFF. V is TRBV9 and J is TRBJ2-1; 8 bases are a match to TRBD1. The CDR3 has 16 amino acids. CDR1 SGDLS and CDR2 YYNGEE come from the germline V gene. V lost 4 bases, J lost 0 bases, and 6 bases stayed unmatched.

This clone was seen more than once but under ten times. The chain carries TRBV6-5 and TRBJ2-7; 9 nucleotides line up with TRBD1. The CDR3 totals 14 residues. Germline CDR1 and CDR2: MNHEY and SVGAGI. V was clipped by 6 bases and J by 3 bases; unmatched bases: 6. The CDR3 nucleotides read TGTGCCAGCAGCAGGACAGGGGCTTTCTACGAGCAGTACTTC. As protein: CASSRTGAFYEQYF.

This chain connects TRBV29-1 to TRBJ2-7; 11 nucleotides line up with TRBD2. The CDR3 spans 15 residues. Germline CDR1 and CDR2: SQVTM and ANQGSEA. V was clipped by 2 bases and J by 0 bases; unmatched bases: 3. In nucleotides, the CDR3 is TGCAGCGTTGAACTGACTAGCGGGGTCTCCTACGAGCAGTACTTC. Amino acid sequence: CSVELTSGVSYEQYF.

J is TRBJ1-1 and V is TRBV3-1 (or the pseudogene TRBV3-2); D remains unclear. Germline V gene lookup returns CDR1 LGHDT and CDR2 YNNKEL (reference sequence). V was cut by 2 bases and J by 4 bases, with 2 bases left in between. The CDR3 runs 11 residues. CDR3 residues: CASSQTTEAFF. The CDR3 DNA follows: TGTGCCAGCAGCCAAACCACTGAAGCTTTCTTT.

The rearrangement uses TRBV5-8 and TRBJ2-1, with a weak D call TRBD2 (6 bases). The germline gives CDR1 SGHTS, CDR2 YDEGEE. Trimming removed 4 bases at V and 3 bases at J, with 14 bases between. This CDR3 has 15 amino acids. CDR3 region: CASSDPAGNYNEQFF. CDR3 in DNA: TGTGCCAGCAGCGATCCCGCGGGGAACTACAATGAGCAGTTCTTC.

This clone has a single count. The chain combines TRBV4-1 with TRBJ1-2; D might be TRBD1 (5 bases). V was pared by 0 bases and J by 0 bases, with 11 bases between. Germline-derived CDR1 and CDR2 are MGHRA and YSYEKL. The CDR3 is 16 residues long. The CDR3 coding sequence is TGCGCCAGCAGCCAAGAAGCCCTGACAGCTAACTATGGCTACACCTTC. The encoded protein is CASSQEALTANYGYTF.

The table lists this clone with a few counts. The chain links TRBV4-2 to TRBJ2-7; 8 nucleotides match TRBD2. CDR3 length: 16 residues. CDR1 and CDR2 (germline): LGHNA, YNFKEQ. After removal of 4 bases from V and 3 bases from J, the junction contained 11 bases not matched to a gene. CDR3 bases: TGTGCCAGCAGCCCCTTTAGCGGGGCCGATAACTACGAGCAGTACTTC. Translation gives CASSPFSGADNYEQYF.

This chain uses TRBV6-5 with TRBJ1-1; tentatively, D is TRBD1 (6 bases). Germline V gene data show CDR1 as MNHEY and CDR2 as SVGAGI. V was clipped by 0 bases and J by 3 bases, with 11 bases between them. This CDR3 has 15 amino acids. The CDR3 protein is CASSYSRGAYTEAFF. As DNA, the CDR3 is TGTGCCAGCAGTTACTCACGGGGGGCATACACTGAAGCTTTCTTT.

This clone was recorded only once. CDR3 sequence: CASSAGVDRGQPQHF. CDR3 bases: TGTGCCAGCAGCGCGGGGGTCGACCGCGGCCAGCCCCAGCATTTT. The chain carries TRBV7-2 and TRBJ1-5; D perhaps matches TRBD1 (5 bases). The CDR3 covers 15 residues. Between the trimmed V and J ends, which lost 5 bases and 7 bases, there was a span of 18 bases. Germline CDR1 reads SGHTA; CDR2 reads FQGNSA.

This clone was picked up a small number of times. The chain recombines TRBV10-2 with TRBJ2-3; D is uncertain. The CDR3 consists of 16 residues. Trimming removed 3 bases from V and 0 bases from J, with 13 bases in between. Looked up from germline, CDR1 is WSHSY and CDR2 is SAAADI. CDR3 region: CASSDPPGRSTDTQYF. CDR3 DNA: TGCGCCAGCAGTGATCCCCCTGGCCGTAGCACAGATACGCAGTATTTT.

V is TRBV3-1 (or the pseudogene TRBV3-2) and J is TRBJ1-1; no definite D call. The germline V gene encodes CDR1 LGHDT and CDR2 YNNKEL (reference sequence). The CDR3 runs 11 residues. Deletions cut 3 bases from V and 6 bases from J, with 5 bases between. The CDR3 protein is CASSQRSEAFF. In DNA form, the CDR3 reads TGTGCCAGCAGCCAGCGCTCTGAAGCTTTCTTT.

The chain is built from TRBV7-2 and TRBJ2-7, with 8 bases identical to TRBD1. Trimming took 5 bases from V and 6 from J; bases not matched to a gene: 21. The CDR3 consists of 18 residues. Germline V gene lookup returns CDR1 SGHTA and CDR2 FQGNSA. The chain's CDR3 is CASSRGSPGTGPPFEQYF. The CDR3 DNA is TGTGCCAGCAGCCGGGGGAGCCCCGGGACAGGTCCTCCTTTCGAGCAGTACTTC.

CDR3: CASSPGLAGGTDTQYF. The CDR3 nucleotides are TGTGCCAGCAGCCCGGGACTAGCGGGAGGAACGGATACGCAGTATTTT. The J gene is TRBJ2-3, the V gene TRBV7-2; 15 nucleotides align to TRBD2. From germline, CDR1 is SGHTA and CDR2 FQGNSA. J gave up 6 bases and V 5 bases, and 6 bases lay outside the gene matches. This CDR3 has 16 residues.

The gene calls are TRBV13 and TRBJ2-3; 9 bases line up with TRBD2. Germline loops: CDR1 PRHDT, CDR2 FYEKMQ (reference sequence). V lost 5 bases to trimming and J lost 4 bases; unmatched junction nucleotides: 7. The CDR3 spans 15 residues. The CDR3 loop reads CASSTPGGGADTQYF. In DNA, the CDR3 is TGTGCCAGCAGCACCCCGGGCGGGGGGGCAGATACGCAGTATTTT.

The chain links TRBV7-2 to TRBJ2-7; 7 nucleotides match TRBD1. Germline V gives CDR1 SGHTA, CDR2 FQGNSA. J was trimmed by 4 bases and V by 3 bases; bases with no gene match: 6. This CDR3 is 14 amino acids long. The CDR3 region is CASSFDRALYEQYF. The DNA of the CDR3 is TGTGCCAGCAGCTTCGACAGGGCCTTGTACGAGCAGTACTTC. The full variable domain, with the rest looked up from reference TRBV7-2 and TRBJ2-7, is GAGVSQSPSNKVTEKGKDVELRCDPISGHTALYWYRQSLGQGLEFLIYFQGNSAPDKSGLPSDRFSAERTGGSVSTLTIQRTQQEDSAVYLCASSFDRALYEQYFGPGTRLTVT.